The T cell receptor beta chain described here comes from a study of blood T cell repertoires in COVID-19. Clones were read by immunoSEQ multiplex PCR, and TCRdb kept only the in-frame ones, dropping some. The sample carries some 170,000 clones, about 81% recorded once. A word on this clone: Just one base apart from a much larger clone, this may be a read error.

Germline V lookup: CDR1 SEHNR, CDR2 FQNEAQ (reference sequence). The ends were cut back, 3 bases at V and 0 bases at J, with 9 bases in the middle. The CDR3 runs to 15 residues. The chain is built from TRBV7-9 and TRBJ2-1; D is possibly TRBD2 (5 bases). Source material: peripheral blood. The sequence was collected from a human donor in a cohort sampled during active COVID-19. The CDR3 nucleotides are TGTGCCAGCAGCTTTAGCGAGAGCTCCTACAATGAGCAGTTCTTC. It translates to CASSFSESSYNEQFF. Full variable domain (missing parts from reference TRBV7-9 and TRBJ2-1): DTGVSQNPRHKITKRGQNVTFRCDPISEHNRLYWYRQTLGQGPEFLTYFQNEAQLEKSRLLSDRFSAERPKGSFSTLEIQRTEQGDSAMYLCASSFSESSYNEQFFGPGTRLTVL.